This T cell receptor beta chain originates from a study of cytomegalovirus exposure and HLA in healthy donors. General study results and limits: In vitro, a few CMV-associated chains proved specific for CMV antigens.

Clones were read by immunoSEQ multiplex PCR, and TCRdb kept only the in-frame ones, dropping some. Counted here are some 330,000 clones, about nine tenths occurring once; the ten biggest clones make up around 0.84%. Trimming shortened V by 5 bases and J by 0 bases, and 16 bases separated the two germline ends. Germline V CDR1 and CDR2: SGHNT, YENEEA. The length of the CDR3 is 16 residues. Notes on this clone: Its specificity is unknown.

The sequencing sample was made of PBMCs. J is TRBJ1-2 and V is TRBV11-3, with TRBD1 as a possible D gene (5 bases). This TCR came from a woman aged 18-29 years in good health and CMV-seronegative. The CDR3 DNA is TGTGCCAGCAGCCCCTCGTGGGGACTTACTAACTATGGCTACACCTTC. This gives the protein CASSPSWGLTNYGYTF.